This TCR beta chain was identified during a study of T-cell memory formation after mild COVID-19. Using constant-segment primers, 5'RACE produced TCR alpha and TCR beta cDNA libraries carrying sample barcodes and UMIs. TCRdb re-analysed the 5' RACE reads in MiXCR, keeping a single row per CDR3 protein. The table has roughly 580,000 distinct CDR3 sequences, approximately 19% seen once. V was shortened by 4 bases and J by 4 bases, with 11 bases between the two germline ends. The CDR3 is 14 amino acids. CDR1 SEHNR and CDR2 FQNEAQ come from the germline V gene (reference sequence). V usage is TRBV7-9 and J usage is TRBJ2-1, with D possibly called TRBD1 or TRBD2 (5 bases each). The source of this sequence is an adult woman who had mild COVID-19 (a few samples of this study predate the infection). Cell type and time point are not known. Material for sequencing was PBMCs or a T cell subset sorted from them (not recorded which). The CDR3 here is CASSSVGRYNEQFF. The CDR3 bases are TGTGCCAGCAGCTCCGTGGGACGGTACAATGAGCAGTTCTTC. The full variable domain, rest sourced from reference TRBV7-9 and TRBJ2-1, is DTGVSQNPRHKITKRGQNVTFRCDPISEHNRLYWYRQTLGQGPEFLTYFQNEAQLEKSRLLSDRFSAERPKGSFSTLEIQRTEQGDSAMYLCASSSVGRYNEQFFGPGTRLTVL.